This paragraph reports one T cell receptor (beta chain). Its antigen is unidentified. As to treatment: approximately 11-day PBMC culture with coronavirus spike peptide pools or control peptides (ViraFEST assay). After expanding antigen-specific T cells with peptide pools, ViraFEST sequenced their TCRs. March to December 2020 was the span of positive PCR dates, which predated US Alpha, Beta and Delta variants. Following a culture period (more than 9 days), negative selection was used to isolate CD4+ T cells. The entry originates in a study of vaccination and CD4 T cells after COVID-19. This CDR3 has 13 amino acids. Germline V gene sequence: CDR1 DFQATT, CDR2 SNEGSKA (reference sequence). Germline trimming cut 0 bases from V and 8 bases from J; bases unmatched to any gene: 6. Cultured CD4+ T cell DNA was sequenced using the Oncomine TCR Beta short-read assay. TCRdb reprocessed the PCR reads with MiXCR, giving one entry per CDR3 protein. The sample carries around 11,000 distinct CDR3 sequences, 59% recorded once.

Study results and limitations: Convalescent patients had a median around 87% of reactive clones appearing only post-vaccination.

Input material: CD4+ T cells from blood, cultured in vitro. This chain links TRBV20-1 with TRBJ1-2; 7 nucleotides line up with TRBD1. The TCR comes from a human donor who had recovered from COVID-19. CDR3 sequence (DNA): TGCAGTGCTAGAGAAAGTCAGGGGGGAGGCTACACCTTC. This codes for CSARESQGGGYTF.